The clone carrying this TCR beta chain has a count of ten or more. Its antigen remains unidentified. The time point: newly diagnosed GD, antithyroid drugs for less than 3 months. TCR sequences were obtained from RNA taken from PBMCs. American Thyroid Association guidelines defined how Graves' disease was diagnosed. Germline V CDR1 and CDR2: KGHSH, LQKENI. This CDR3 has 16 amino acids. V lost 3 bases, J lost 4 bases, and 17 bases lay in between. The sample belongs to a study of regulatory T cells in long-lasting Graves disease. Notes on the study in general: Graves' patients with persistent disease showed TCR diversity lower than patients newly diagnosed.

The TCR beta library used iRepertoire HTBI primers with Arm-PCR amplification of CDR3. TCRdb re-called the multiplex PCR reads through MiXCR, storing one row per CDR3 protein. The sample consists of 450,000 to 600,000 distinct CDR3 sequences, roughly 14% of them appearing once. Separately, the same data were catalogued under a study of T cells in Graves' hyperthyroidism and ophthalmopathy. That publication notes: Aged 18 to 65, the patients had hyperthyroidism that was newly diagnosed and had lasted under 2 months. Diagnoses were established using clinical symptoms, serum thyroxine and TRAb, thyroid ultrasound and orbital computed tomography.

The sequence was collected from a man aged 30 to 39 with Graves disease. The sample here was peripheral blood mononuclear cells (PBMCs), taken at new diagnosis, from a patient treated with antithyroid drugs. The gene calls are TRBV18 and TRBJ2-3; D is perhaps TRBD1 (8 bases). CDR3 sequence reads: CASSPPGQGGADTQYF. The DNA of the CDR3 is TGTGCCAGCTCACCCCCAGGACAGGGAGGGGCAGATACGCAGTATTTT.